These 12 T cell receptor beta chains share one sample of origin, sequenced in a study of cytomegalovirus exposure and HLA in healthy donors. The protocol was immunoSEQ multiplex PCR, while the TCRdb copy is restricted to in-frame clones and leaves out a portion. Of fewer than 250,000 clones listed, 85% to 90% are singletons. The sample consisted of PBMCs. Receptor source: a man between 18 and 29 years old in good health and CMV-seronegative.

V is TRBV11-2 and J is TRBJ1-4, with 8 bases fitting TRBD1. Germline V gives CDR1 SGHAT, CDR2 FQNNGV. The ends lost 1 base at V and 7 bases at J; junction bases unmatched: 11. This CDR3 is built from 17 residues. CDR3 sequence: CASSLGAGGVLSEKLFF. In DNA, the CDR3 is TGTGCCAGCAGCTTAGGCGCAGGGGGCGTACTAAGTGAAAAACTGTTTTTT.

This clone was seen just once. Here the CDR3 DNA reads TGCAGCGTTGAAGGGGCCGGGAGGTCTTGGGAGACCCAGTACTTC. Protein product: CSVEGAGRSWETQYF. The chain is built from TRBV29-1 and TRBJ2-5; the match to TRBD2 covers 7 bases. This CDR3 region has 15 residues. Germline CDR1 reads SQVTM; CDR2 reads ANQGSEA. V dropped 1 base and J dropped 5; count of bases not matched to a gene: 10. Complete variable domain (other parts from reference TRBV29-1 and TRBJ2-5): SAVISQKPSRDICQRGTSLTIQCQVDSQVTMMFWYRQQPGQSLTLIATANQGSEATYESGFVIDKFPISRPNLTFSTLTVSNMSPEDSSIYLCSVEGAGRSWETQYFGPGTRLLVL.

The CDR3 sequence is CASSLLQGPSYEQYF. The CDR3 bases are TGTGCCAGCAGTTTACTTCAGGGGCCCTCATACGAGCAGTACTTC. The chain is built from TRBV27 and TRBJ2-7, with D perhaps matching TRBD1 (6 bases). CDR1 is MNHEY and CDR2 is SMNVEV in the germline V gene (reference sequence). V shed 2 bases and J shed 4 bases, with 15 bases lying between them. CDR3 length: 15 residues.

The V gene is TRBV6-5, the J gene TRBJ1-1; TRBD1 aligns across 7 bases. Germline values: CDR1 MNHEY, CDR2 SVGAGI. The CDR3 covers 14 residues. After removal of 6 bases from V and 4 bases from J, the junction contained 8 bases not matched to a gene. Here the CDR3 reads CASRPSAGGTEAFF. CDR3 sequence (DNA): TGTGCCAGCAGACCCTCTGCAGGGGGCACTGAAGCTTTCTTT.

The genes are TRBV27 and TRBJ2-1; possible D gene TRBD2, 6 bases. The CDR3 has 16 amino acids. Per the germline V gene, CDR1 is MNHEY and CDR2 is SMNVEV (reference sequence). The V end was cut by 2 bases, the J end by 2 bases, with 13 bases between. In nucleotides, the CDR3 is TGTGCCAGCAGTTTACCCGTTGCGGGACCCTACAATGAGCAGTTCTTC. Translated, it gives CASSLPVAGPYNEQFF.

The V call is TRBV7-2, the J call TRBJ2-5; maybe TRBD2 (6 bases). The CDR3 extends over 15 amino acids. Between the trimmed V and J ends, which lost 5 bases and 2 bases, there was a span of 15 bases. The germline V gene encodes CDR1 SGHTA and CDR2 FQGNSA. The CDR3 DNA sequence: TGTGCCAGCAGCCCTTCGGGACTCCGACAAGAGACCCAGTACTTC. It specifies CASSPSGLRQETQYF.

The rearrangement links TRBV7-9 to TRBJ2-1; 7 positions match TRBD1. The V gene's germline CDR1 is SEHNR and CDR2 FQNEAQ (reference sequence). The V gene end was trimmed by 4 bases and the J gene end by 10 bases; junction bases not matched to a gene: 7. The CDR3 has 13 residues. In nucleotides, the CDR3 is TGTGCCAGCAGCTCTACAACAGGGGAGGAGCAGTTCTTC. Amino acid sequence: CASSSTTGEEQFF.

A note on this clone: Within the sample, other DNA sequences also encode this same CDR3. V is TRBV2 and J is TRBJ2-5; D gene unclear. The CDR3 has 11 amino acids. The V end was cut by 6 bases, the J end by 4 bases, with 6 bases between. Germline V gives CDR1 SNHLY, CDR2 FYNNEI. The CDR3 here is CASRSGETQYF. The CDR3 nucleotides read TGTGCCAGCAGGAGTGGAGAGACCCAGTACTTC.

The chain employs TRBV28 and TRBJ2-5, with 8 bases fitting TRBD1. V shed 3 bases, J shed 5 bases, and the junction held 8 bases outside the gene matches. Germline loops: CDR1 MDHEN, CDR2 SYDVKM. The CDR3 spans 15 residues. This CDR3 reads CASSLRTGQWETQYF. In nucleotides, the CDR3 is TGTGCCAGCAGTTTGCGGACAGGGCAGTGGGAGACCCAGTACTTC.

The chain recombines TRBV7-2 with TRBJ2-7; 8 positions agree with TRBD1. In germline, CDR1 is SGHTA, CDR2 FQGNSA. The CDR3 runs to 15 residues. Germline trimming cut 3 bases from V and 6 bases from J; bases unmatched to any gene: 10. This chain's CDR3 is CASSLGRDRYSEQYF. Here the CDR3 DNA reads TGTGCCAGCAGCTTGGGCCGGGACAGGTACTCCGAGCAGTACTTC.

This chain uses TRBV5-6 with TRBJ1-6; 9 nucleotides line up with TRBD1. Germline trimming cut 7 bases from V and 6 bases from J; bases unmatched to any gene: 8. Germline V gives CDR1 SGHDT, CDR2 YYEEEE. The CDR3 runs 15 residues. CDR3 protein: CASRRTGVVNSPLHF. DNA of the CDR3: TGTGCCAGCCGAAGGACAGGGGTCGTTAATTCACCCCTCCACTTT. The whole variable domain, remainder taken from reference TRBV5-6 and TRBJ1-6, is DAGVTQSPTHLIKTRGQQVTLRCSPKSGHDTVSWYQQALGQGPQFIFQYYEEEERQRGNFPDRFSGHQFPNYSSELNVNALLLGDSALYLCASRRTGVVNSPLHFGNGTRLTVT.

The chain is built from TRBV15 and TRBJ2-7; TRBD1 aligns across 7 bases. V was pared by 5 bases and J by 3 bases, with 19 bases of the junction left unmatched. This CDR3 is 18 amino acids long. The germline CDR1 and CDR2 sequences are LNHNV and YYDKDF (reference sequence). The CDR3 sequence: CATSRFPLGQIINYEQYF. In nucleotides, the CDR3 is TGTGCCACCAGCCGATTCCCCTTGGGACAGATTATTAACTACGAGCAGTACTTC.